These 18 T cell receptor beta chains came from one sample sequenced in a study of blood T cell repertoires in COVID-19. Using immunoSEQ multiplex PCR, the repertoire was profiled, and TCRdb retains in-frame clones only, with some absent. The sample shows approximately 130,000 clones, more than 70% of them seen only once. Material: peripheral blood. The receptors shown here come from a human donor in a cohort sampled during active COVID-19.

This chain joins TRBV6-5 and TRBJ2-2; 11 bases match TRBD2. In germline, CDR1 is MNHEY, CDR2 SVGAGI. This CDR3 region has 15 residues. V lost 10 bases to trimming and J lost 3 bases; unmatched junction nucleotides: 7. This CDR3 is CATTTSGDYTGELFF. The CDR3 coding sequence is TGTGCCACCACGACTAGCGGGGATTACACCGGGGAGCTGTTTTTT.

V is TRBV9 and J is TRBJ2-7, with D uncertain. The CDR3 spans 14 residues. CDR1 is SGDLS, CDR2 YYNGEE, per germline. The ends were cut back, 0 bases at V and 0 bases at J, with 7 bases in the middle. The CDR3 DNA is TGTGCCAGCAGCGTAGCCCCCAGCTCCTACGAGCAGTACTTC. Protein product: CASSVAPSSYEQYF.

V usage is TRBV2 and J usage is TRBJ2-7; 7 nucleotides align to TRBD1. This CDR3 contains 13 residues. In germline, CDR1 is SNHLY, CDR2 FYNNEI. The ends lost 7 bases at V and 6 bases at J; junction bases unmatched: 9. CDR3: CASKPQGVSEQYV. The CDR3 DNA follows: TGTGCCAGCAAACCGCAGGGGGTCTCCGAGCAGTACGTC.

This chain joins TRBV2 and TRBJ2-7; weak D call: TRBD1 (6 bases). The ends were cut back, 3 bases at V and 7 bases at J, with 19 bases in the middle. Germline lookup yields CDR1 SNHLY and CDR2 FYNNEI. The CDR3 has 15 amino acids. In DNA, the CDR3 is TGTGCCAGCAGTGATGGACAGCCTCTTGTTCCTGAGCAGTACTTC. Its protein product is CASSDGQPLVPEQYF.

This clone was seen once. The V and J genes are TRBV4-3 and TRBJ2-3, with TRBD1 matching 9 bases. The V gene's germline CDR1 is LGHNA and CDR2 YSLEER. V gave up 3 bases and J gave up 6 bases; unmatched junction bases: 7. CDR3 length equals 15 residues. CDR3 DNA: TGCGCCAGCAGCCAGGGACAGGGCGTTGGCGATACGCAGTATTTT. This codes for CASSQGQGVGDTQYF.

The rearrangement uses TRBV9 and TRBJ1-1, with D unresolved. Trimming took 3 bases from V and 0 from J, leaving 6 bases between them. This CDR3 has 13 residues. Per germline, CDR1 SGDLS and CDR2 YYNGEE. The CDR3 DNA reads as TGTGCCAGCAGCGCCACTTTGAACACTGAAGCTTTCTTT. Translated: CASSATLNTEAFF.

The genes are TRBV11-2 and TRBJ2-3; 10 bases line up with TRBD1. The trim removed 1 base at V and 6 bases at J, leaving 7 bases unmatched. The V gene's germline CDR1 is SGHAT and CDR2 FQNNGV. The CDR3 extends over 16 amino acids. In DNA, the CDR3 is TGTGCCAGCAGCTTAGGGTCCGGGACAGGGGAGGATACGCAGTATTTT. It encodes CASSLGSGTGEDTQYF.

The DNA of the CDR3 is TGTGCCAGCAGCTTAGGTAGGGGCAGGACAGATACGCAGTATTTT. The encoded protein is CASSLGRGRTDTQYF. The chain uses TRBV7-3 and TRBJ2-3, with D possibly being TRBD1 (5 bases). The CDR3 spans 15 residues. Germline-derived CDR1 and CDR2 are SGHTA and FQGTGA. V gave up 2 bases and J gave up 3 bases, with 12 bases separating them.

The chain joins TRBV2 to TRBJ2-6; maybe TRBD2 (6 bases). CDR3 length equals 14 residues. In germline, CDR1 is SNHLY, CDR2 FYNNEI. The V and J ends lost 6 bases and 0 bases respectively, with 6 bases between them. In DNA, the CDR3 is TGTGCCAGCAGGACTAGCTCTGGGGCCAACGTCCTGACTTTC. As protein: CASRTSSGANVLTF.

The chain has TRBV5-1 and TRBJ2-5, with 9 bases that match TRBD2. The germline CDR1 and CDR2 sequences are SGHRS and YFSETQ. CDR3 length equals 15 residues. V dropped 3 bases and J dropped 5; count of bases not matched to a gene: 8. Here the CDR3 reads CASSSMTSGRETQYF. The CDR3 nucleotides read TGCGCCAGCAGCTCCATGACTAGCGGCCGGGAGACCCAGTACTTC.

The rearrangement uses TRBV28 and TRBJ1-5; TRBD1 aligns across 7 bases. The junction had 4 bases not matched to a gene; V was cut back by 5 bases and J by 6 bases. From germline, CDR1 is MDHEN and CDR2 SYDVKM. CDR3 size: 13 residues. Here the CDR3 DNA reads TGTGCCAGCAGTCCCACAGGGGCTCAGCCCCAGCATTTT. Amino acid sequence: CASSPTGAQPQHF.

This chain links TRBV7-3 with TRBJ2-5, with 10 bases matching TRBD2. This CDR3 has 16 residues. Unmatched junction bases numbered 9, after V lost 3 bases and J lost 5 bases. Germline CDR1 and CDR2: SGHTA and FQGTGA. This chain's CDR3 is CASSLSGGAFGETQYF. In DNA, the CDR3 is TGTGCCAGCAGCTTGAGCGGGGGGGCCTTCGGTGAGACCCAGTACTTC.

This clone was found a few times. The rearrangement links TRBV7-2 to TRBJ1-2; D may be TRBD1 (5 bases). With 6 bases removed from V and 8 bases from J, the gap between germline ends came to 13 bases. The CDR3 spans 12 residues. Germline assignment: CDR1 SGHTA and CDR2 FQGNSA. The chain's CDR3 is CASSLRGVGYTF. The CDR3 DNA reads TGTGCCAGCAGTCTGCGGGGGGTAGGCTACACCTTC.

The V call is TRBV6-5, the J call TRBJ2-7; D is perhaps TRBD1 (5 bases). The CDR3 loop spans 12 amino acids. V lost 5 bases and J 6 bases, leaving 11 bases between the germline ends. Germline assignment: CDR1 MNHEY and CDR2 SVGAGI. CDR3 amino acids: CASSKQGFEQYV. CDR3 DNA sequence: TGTGCCAGCAGTAAGCAGGGTTTCGAGCAGTACGTC.

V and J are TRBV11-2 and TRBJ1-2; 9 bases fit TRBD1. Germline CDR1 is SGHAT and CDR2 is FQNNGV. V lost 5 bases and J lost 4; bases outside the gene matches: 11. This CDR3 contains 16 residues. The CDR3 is CASSPGTGTVGYGYTF. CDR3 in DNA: TGTGCCAGCAGCCCAGGGACAGGGACGGTGGGCTATGGCTACACCTTC.

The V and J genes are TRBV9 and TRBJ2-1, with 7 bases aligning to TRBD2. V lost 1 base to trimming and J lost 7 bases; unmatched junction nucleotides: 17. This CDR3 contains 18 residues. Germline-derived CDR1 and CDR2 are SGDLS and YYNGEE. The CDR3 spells CASSVMGGGSLVFNEQFF. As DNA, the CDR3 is TGTGCCAGCAGCGTAATGGGTGGCGGGAGTTTGGTGTTTAATGAGCAGTTCTTC.

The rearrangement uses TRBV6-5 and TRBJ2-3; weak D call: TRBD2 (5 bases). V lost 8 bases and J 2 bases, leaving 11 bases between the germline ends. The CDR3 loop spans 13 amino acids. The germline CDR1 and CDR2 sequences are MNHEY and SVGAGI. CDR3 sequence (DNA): TGTGCCAGCGACAAGGGAGACACAGATACGCAGTATTTT. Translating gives CASDKGDTDTQYF.

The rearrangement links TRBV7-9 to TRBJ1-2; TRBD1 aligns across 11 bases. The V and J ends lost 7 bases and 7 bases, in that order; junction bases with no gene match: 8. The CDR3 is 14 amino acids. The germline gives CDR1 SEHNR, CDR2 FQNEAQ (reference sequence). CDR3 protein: CASTAGQGAIGYTF. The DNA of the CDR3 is TGTGCCAGCACCGCCGGACAGGGGGCCATTGGCTACACCTTC.